Shown below are 4 T cell receptor beta chains from a single sample sequenced in a study of cytomegalovirus exposure and HLA in healthy donors. 60 Vbeta and 13 Jbeta primers were used in PCR. Libraries were prepared by immunoSEQ multiplex PCR; TCRdb keeps only in-frame clonotypes and omits some of them. The sample consists of 250,000 or so clones, approximately 87% of them appearing once. The sample taken for sequencing was PBMCs. These receptors all stem from a human donor in good health.

The genes are TRBV5-4 and TRBJ1-2, with 7 bases identical to TRBD1. Germline CDR1 is SGHNT and CDR2 is YYREEE (reference sequence). V shed 3 bases and J 6 bases; nucleotides not matched to a gene: 14. The CDR3 is 16 residues long. CDR3 nucleotides: TGTGCCAGCAGCTCCTATGACAGGGTAGGGGGAGATGGCTACACCTTC. Residues: CASSSYDRVGGDGYTF. Full variable domain (rest looked up from reference TRBV5-4 and TRBJ1-2): ETGVTQSPTHLIKTRGQQVTLRCSSQSGHNTVSWYQQALGQGPQFIFQYYREEENGRGNFPPRFSGLQFPNYSSELNVNALELDDSALYLCASSSYDRVGGDGYTFGSGTRLTVV.

The genes are TRBV5-1 and TRBJ2-5, with a tentative D call TRBD2 (5 bases). The CDR3 covers 15 residues. V was clipped by 3 bases and J by 2 bases, with 14 bases between them. Germline CDR1 SGHRS, CDR2 YFSETQ. The CDR3 bases are TGCGCCAGCAGCTCTGGACTCTTTACGCAAGAGACCCAGTACTTC. Protein sequence: CASSSGLFTQETQYF.

This clone was counted a single time. This rearrangement joins TRBV15 to TRBJ2-5, with D possibly TRBD2 on 6 matching bases. TRBJ2-7 matches the DNA end more closely, so the J call is doubtful. Germline-derived CDR1 and CDR2 are LNHNV and YYDKDF (reference sequence). The CDR3 covers 16 residues. CDR3 DNA sequence: TGTGCCACCGGGCGGGGACGGGGCAACCCTTCCTACGAGCAGTACTTC. Protein product: CATGRGRGNPSYEQYF.

This chain uses TRBV5-4 with TRBJ2-2; TRBD2 matches 13 bases. This CDR3 region has 18 residues. V lost 4 bases and J lost 4; bases outside the gene matches: 10. The V gene's germline CDR1 is SGHNT and CDR2 YYREEE (reference sequence). The CDR3: CASSLGTSGNRATGELFF. In nucleotides, the CDR3 is TGTGCCAGCAGCCTCGGGACTAGCGGGAATCGGGCCACCGGGGAGCTGTTTTTT.